The sequence of this T cell receptor beta chain was determined in a study of blood T cell repertoires in COVID-19. With 4 bases removed from V and 8 bases from J, the gap between germline ends came to 18 bases. CDR3 size: 16 residues. Germline lookup yields CDR1 SEHNR and CDR2 FQNEAQ (reference sequence). Sequenced by immunoSEQ multiplex PCR; TCRdb stores in-frame clones only, minus some. This repertoire shows about 130,000 clones, just under 85% found once; its top ten account for approximately 9.2%. This receptor was identified in a man aged 50-59 years who had recovered from COVID-19. Sequenced: PBMCs or T cells enriched from blood (not recorded which). The rearrangement uses TRBV7-9 and TRBJ1-6; D uncertain. CDR3: CASSSWTAGMDSPLHF. The CDR3 DNA follows: TGTGCCAGCAGCTCCTGGACGGCGGGCATGGATTCACCCCTCCACTTT.